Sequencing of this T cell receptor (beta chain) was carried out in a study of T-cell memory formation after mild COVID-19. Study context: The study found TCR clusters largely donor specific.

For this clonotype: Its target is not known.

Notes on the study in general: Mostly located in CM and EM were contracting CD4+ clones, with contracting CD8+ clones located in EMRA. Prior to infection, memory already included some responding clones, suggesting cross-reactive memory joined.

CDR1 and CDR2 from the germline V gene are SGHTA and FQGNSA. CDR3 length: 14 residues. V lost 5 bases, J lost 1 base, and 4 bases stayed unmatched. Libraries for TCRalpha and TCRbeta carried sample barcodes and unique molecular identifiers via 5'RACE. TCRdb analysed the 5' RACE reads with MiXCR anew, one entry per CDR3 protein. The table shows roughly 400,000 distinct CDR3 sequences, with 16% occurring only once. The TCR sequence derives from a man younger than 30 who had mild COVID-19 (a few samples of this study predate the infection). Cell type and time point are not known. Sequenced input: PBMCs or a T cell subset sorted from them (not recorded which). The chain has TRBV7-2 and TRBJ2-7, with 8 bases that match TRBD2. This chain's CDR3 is CASSQAGASYEQYF. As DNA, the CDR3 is TGTGCCAGCAGCCAAGCGGGGGCGTCCTACGAGCAGTACTTC.